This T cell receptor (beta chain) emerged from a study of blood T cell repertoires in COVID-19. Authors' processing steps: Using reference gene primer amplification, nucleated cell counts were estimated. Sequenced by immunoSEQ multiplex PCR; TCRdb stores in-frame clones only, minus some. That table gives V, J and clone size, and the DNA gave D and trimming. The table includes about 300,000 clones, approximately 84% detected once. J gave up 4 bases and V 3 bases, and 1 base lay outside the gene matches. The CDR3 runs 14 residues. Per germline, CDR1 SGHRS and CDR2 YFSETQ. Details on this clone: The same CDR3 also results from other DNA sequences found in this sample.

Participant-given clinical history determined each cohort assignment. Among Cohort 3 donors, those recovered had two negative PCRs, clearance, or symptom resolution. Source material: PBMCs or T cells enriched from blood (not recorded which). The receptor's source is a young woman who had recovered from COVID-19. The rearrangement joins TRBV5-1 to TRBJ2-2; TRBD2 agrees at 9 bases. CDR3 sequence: CASSSTSGTGELFF. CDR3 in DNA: TGCGCCAGCAGCTCGACTAGCGGCACCGGGGAGCTGTTTTTT.